The next 28 T cell receptor beta chains were all read from a single sample in a study of T cell responses to AZD1222 COVID-19 vaccine. The data were produced by immunoSEQ multiplex PCR, yet TCRdb's version contains in-frame clones alone and is incomplete. The sample contains 90,000 to 110,000 clones, more than 75% of which appear only once. The source material was peripheral blood, sampled on day 0 of AZD1222 vaccination. The receptor source for this set is an adult in good health.

This chain uses TRBV2 with TRBJ2-7, with 10 positions matching TRBD1. The J segment lost 5 bases and the V segment lost 10 bases, leaving 11 bases of the junction unmatched. This CDR3 spans 14 amino acids. In germline, CDR1 is SNHLY, CDR2 FYNNEI. Written as DNA, the CDR3 is TGTGCCACCTCAATCGGGACAGGGGTCCACGAGCAGTACTTC. Translated, it gives CATSIGTGVHEQYF.

This clone was recorded a few times. The chain links TRBV19 to TRBJ2-3, with TRBD1 matching over 9 bases. Germline CDR1 LNHDA, CDR2 SQIVND (reference sequence). V shed 5 bases, J shed 0 bases, and the junction held 3 bases outside the gene matches. CDR3 length: 15 residues. The CDR3 loop reads CASSDRGSSTDTQYF. Written as DNA, the CDR3 is TGTGCCAGTAGTGACAGGGGGTCTAGCACAGATACGCAGTATTTT.

The rearrangement joins TRBV25-1 to TRBJ2-6, with 7 bases identical to TRBD1. Germline CDR1 reads MGHDK; CDR2 reads SYGVNS. The CDR3 loop spans 17 amino acids. With V trimmed by 3 bases and J by 0 bases, 5 bases remained unmatched. DNA of the CDR3: TGTGCCAGCAGTGAGACAGGGACGTTCTCTGGGGCCAACGTCCTGACTTTC. It encodes CASSETGTFSGANVLTF.

The V call is TRBV10-3, the J call TRBJ2-7, with TRBD1 as a possible D gene (5 bases). The length of the CDR3 is 14 residues. Trimming took off 3 bases at V and 5 bases at J, with 14 bases between the two ends. Germline CDR1 reads ENHRY; CDR2 reads SYGVKD. The CDR3 DNA sequence: TGTGCCATCAGTGAATATGGCAGGGCGAACGAGCAGTACTTC. It codes for CAISEYGRANEQYF.

This chain connects TRBV7-9 to TRBJ2-5, with D maybe TRBD1 (5 bases). V lost 4 bases and J lost 6, with 15 bases in between. The CDR3 has 14 amino acids. Germline loops: CDR1 SEHNR, CDR2 FQNEAQ (reference sequence). For the CDR3, the DNA is TGTGCCAGCAGCTCAGCAGGGTCTAAAAAGACCCAGTACTTC. Translation gives CASSSAGSKKTQYF.

The count of this clone is one. This rearrangement joins TRBV9 to TRBJ2-3; D is perhaps TRBD2 (5 bases). The length of the CDR3 is 17 residues. The V end was cut by 3 bases, the J end by 4 bases, with 21 bases between. CDR1 is SGDLS, CDR2 YYNGEE, per germline. Here the CDR3 DNA reads TGTGCCAGCAGCGGAGGGTCTTATGGAGAGGGCCCAGATACGCAGTATTTT. Residues: CASSGGSYGEGPDTQYF.

CDR3 region: CASRLRNMNTEAFF. CDR3 DNA sequence: TGTGCCAGCAGGCTTAGGAACATGAACACTGAAGCTTTCTTT. The chain uses TRBV6-5 and TRBJ1-1; D is undetermined. The length of the CDR3 is 14 residues. V was cut by 6 bases and J by 0 bases, with 11 bases left in between. CDR1 is MNHEY and CDR2 is SVGAGI in the germline V gene.

The V and J genes are TRBV5-5 and TRBJ1-5, with unresolved D. This CDR3 is 15 amino acids long. Trimming took off 0 bases at V and 0 bases at J, with 7 bases between the two ends. Germline V gene data show CDR1 as SGHKS and CDR2 as YYEKEE (reference sequence). The CDR3 here is CASSLDSYSNQPQHF. CDR3 nucleotides: TGTGCCAGCAGCTTGGACAGCTATAGCAATCAGCCCCAGCATTTT.

The chain has TRBV5-4 and TRBJ1-6; 10 bases are a match to TRBD1. Germline CDR1 SGHNT, CDR2 YYREEE (reference sequence). The CDR3 consists of 15 residues. Unmatched junction bases numbered 8, after V lost 3 bases and J lost 11 bases. CDR3: CASSSAGTGDPPLHF. Here the CDR3 DNA reads TGTGCCAGCAGCTCGGCCGGGACAGGGGATCCACCCCTCCACTTT.

J is TRBJ2-7 and V is TRBV11-2; D is perhaps TRBD1 (6 bases). With 5 bases removed from V and 4 bases from J, the gap between germline ends came to 9 bases. The CDR3 contains 12 residues. The germline CDR1 and CDR2 sequences are SGHAT and FQNNGV. Here the CDR3 reads CASSLQGYEQYF. As DNA, the CDR3 is TGTGCCAGCAGCCTGCAGGGGTACGAGCAGTACTTC.

The V and J genes are TRBV4-3 and TRBJ1-1; D is possibly TRBD1 (5 bases). The CDR3 extends over 15 amino acids. CDR1 LGHNA and CDR2 YSLEER come from the germline V gene. The V end lost 3 bases, the J end lost 1 base, and 12 bases lay between the germline ends. The CDR3 sequence: CASSQNPGGNTEAFF. CDR3 DNA: TGCGCCAGCAGCCAGAACCCGGGGGGGAACACTGAAGCTTTCTTT.

This chain links TRBV3-1 (or the pseudogene TRBV3-2) with TRBJ1-3; tentative D call: TRBD1 (5 bases). V was trimmed by 1 base and J by 2 bases, leaving 15 bases between them. CDR3 length equals 17 residues. CDR1 LGHDT and CDR2 YNNKEL come from the germline V gene (reference sequence). As DNA, the CDR3 is TGTGCCAGCAGCCAAGCCCCTCTTGGGGGAGCTGGAAACACCATATATTTT. Its translation is CASSQAPLGGAGNTIYF.

This clone came up a few times. The chain joins TRBV5-8 to TRBJ2-5; 8 bases agree with TRBD1. There are 15 residues in the CDR3. Trimming at V came to 6 bases and at J to 1 base, leaving 8 bases not matched to a gene. CDR1 and CDR2 (germline): SGHTS, YDEGEE. CDR3 sequence (DNA): TGTGCCAGCAACCCGGGGGACAGGCTCCAAGAGACCCAGTACTTC. Its protein product is CASNPGDRLQETQYF.

The chain carries TRBV9 and TRBJ2-1, with TRBD2 identical over 10 bases. The trim removed 3 bases at V and 3 bases at J, leaving 6 bases unmatched. CDR3 size: 16 residues. Germline V gene sequence: CDR1 SGDLS, CDR2 YYNGEE. The CDR3 DNA sequence: TGTGCCAGCAGCGGCTCTCCTAGCGGGGGCTACAATGAGCAGTTCTTC. Protein product: CASSGSPSGGYNEQFF.

The V call is TRBV2, the J call TRBJ1-5; 7 nucleotides match TRBD1. Germline CDR1 and CDR2: SNHLY and FYNNEI. The V and J ends lost 6 bases and 4 bases, in that order; junction bases with no gene match: 3. There are 13 residues in the CDR3. The CDR3 spells CASRRQGNQPQHF. The CDR3 coding sequence is TGTGCCAGCAGAAGACAGGGTAATCAGCCCCAGCATTTT.

The gene calls are TRBV10-2 and TRBJ1-1; D is unclear. The CDR3 is 15 residues long. Germline loops: CDR1 WSHSY, CDR2 SAAADI. Deletions cut 2 bases from V and 1 base from J, with 11 bases between. CDR3 residues: CASSEEARRNTEAFF. Here the CDR3 DNA reads TGCGCCAGCAGTGAGGAGGCACGGCGGAACACTGAAGCTTTCTTT.

The genes are TRBV7-8 and TRBJ1-6; 7 bases map to TRBD1. CDR3 length equals 16 residues. The trim removed 5 bases at V and 7 bases at J, leaving 11 bases unmatched. The germline CDR1 and CDR2 sequences are SGHVS and FQNEAQ. The CDR3 is CASSPFRDSWNSPLHF. In DNA, the CDR3 is TGTGCCAGCAGCCCCTTCCGGGACAGCTGGAATTCACCCCTCCACTTT. The full variable domain, rest sourced from reference TRBV7-8 and TRBJ1-6, is GAGVSQSPRYKVAKRGQDVALRCDPISGHVSLFWYQQALGQGPEFLTYFQNEAQLDKSGLPSDRFFAERPEGSVSTLKIQRTQQEDSAVYLCASSPFRDSWNSPLHFGNGTRLTVT.

The chain uses TRBV6-1 and TRBJ2-5; 7 bases are shared with TRBD1. The CDR3 extends over 16 amino acids. CDR1 MNHNS and CDR2 SASEGT come from the germline V gene. The trim removed 3 bases at V and 7 bases at J, leaving 14 bases unmatched. CDR3 nucleotide sequence: TGTGCCAGCAGTGATAGAGGACAGGCCTCGTGGGGGACCCAGTACTTC. Protein sequence: CASSDRGQASWGTQYF.

The chain is built from TRBV9 and TRBJ2-3, with TRBD1 identical over 7 bases. The CDR3 sequence is 16 residues long. Germline V CDR1 and CDR2: SGDLS, YYNGEE. V was clipped by 0 bases and J by 2 bases; unmatched bases: 6. The chain's CDR3 is CASSVGQGYYTDTQYF. DNA of the CDR3: TGTGCCAGCAGCGTAGGACAGGGCTACTACACAGATACGCAGTATTTT. The full variable domain, with the rest looked up from reference TRBV9 and TRBJ2-3, is DSGVTQTPKHLITATGQRVTLRCSPRSGDLSVYWYQQSLDQGLQFLIQYYNGEERAKGNILERFSAQQFPDLHSELNLSSLELGDSALYFCASSVGQGYYTDTQYFGPGTRLTVL.

The gene calls are TRBV10-1 and TRBJ1-1; the D gene is possibly TRBD1 (6 bases). V lost 6 bases to trimming and J lost 3 bases, with 17 bases between them. The CDR3 covers 15 residues. The V gene's germline CDR1 is WNHNN and CDR2 SYGVQD (reference sequence). The CDR3: CASSPLGGPDTEAFF. The CDR3 DNA reads TGCGCCAGCAGCCCATTAGGGGGTCCAGACACTGAAGCTTTCTTT.

The CDR3 loop is CASSLAGRTLAGYTF. DNA for the CDR3: TGTGCCAGCAGCTTAGCGGGCAGGACCCTCGCTGGCTACACCTTC. The V and J genes are TRBV11-2 and TRBJ1-2; D remains ambiguous. Trimming removed 1 base at V and 7 bases at J, with 16 bases between. This CDR3 spans 15 amino acids. Germline values: CDR1 SGHAT, CDR2 FQNNGV.

This clone was counted only a few times. V gene TRBV19 combines with J gene TRBJ1-5; D is possibly TRBD1 (5 bases). Germline values: CDR1 LNHDA, CDR2 SQIVND (reference sequence). Deletions cut 4 bases from V and 6 bases from J, with 16 bases between. CDR3 length: 15 amino acids. CDR3 in amino acids: CASSTAGVSSQPQHF. In nucleotides, the CDR3 is TGTGCCAGTAGTACAGCGGGGGTGTCTAGTCAGCCCCAGCATTTT.

The V call is TRBV6-5, the J call TRBJ1-2, with 9 bases lining up with TRBD1. V gave up 0 bases and J gave up 8 bases; unmatched junction bases: 7. CDR3 length: 15 amino acids. Germline V gene lookup returns CDR1 MNHEY and CDR2 SVGAGI. CDR3 residues: CASSYSGQGFEGYTF. The DNA for the CDR3 is TGTGCCAGCAGTTACTCGGGACAGGGATTTGAGGGCTACACCTTC.

The chain has TRBV5-6 and TRBJ1-2; no definite D call. Trimming cost V 4 bases and J 2 bases, with 15 bases left between them. The CDR3 loop spans 15 amino acids. From germline, CDR1 is SGHDT and CDR2 YYEEEE. The CDR3 coding sequence is TGTGCCAGCAGCCCTAAGGAAGTAAGGAACTATGGCTACACCTTC. Translating gives CASSPKEVRNYGYTF.

The sample holds a few counts of this clone. The chain links TRBV7-9 to TRBJ2-1; D unclear. This CDR3 comprises 11 residues. CDR1 is SEHNR and CDR2 is FQNEAQ in the germline V gene (reference sequence). V dropped 6 bases and J dropped 7 bases, with 7 bases sitting between them. The CDR3, as DNA: TGTGCCAGCAGTGGGATGAATGAGCAGTTCTTC. Encoded protein: CASSGMNEQFF.

The rearrangement uses TRBV6-6 and TRBJ1-1; D might be TRBD1 (5 bases). Trimming cost V 2 bases and J 5 bases, with 9 bases left between them. Germline CDR1 and CDR2: MNHNY and SVGAGI (reference sequence). This CDR3 spans 13 amino acids. CDR3 in DNA: TGTGCCAGCAGTTACGGGGGGTCGACTGAAGCTTTCTTT. It encodes CASSYGGSTEAFF.

This chain uses TRBV29-1 with TRBJ1-4; 10 bases are a match to TRBD1. Germline V lookup: CDR1 SQVTM, CDR2 ANQGSEA. The CDR3 is 17 amino acids. The trim removed 5 bases at V and 8 bases at J, leaving 17 bases unmatched. This CDR3 is CSVSLGTGALIGEKLFF. The CDR3 DNA follows: TGCAGCGTTTCCCTAGGGACAGGGGCCTTGATAGGGGAAAAACTGTTTTTT.

The V and J genes are TRBV4-2 and TRBJ1-3, with D possibly being TRBD1 (5 bases). Germline loops: CDR1 LGHNA, CDR2 YNFKEQ. The CDR3 has 17 residues. Trimming shortened V by 0 bases and J by 7 bases, and 19 bases separated the two germline ends. CDR3 coding DNA: TGTGCCAGCAGCCAAGACATGGGACGAAGTCTTGGGAACACCATATATTTT. Amino acids: CASSQDMGRSLGNTIYF.